A selection of T cell receptor beta chains follows, all from one sample in a study of cytomegalovirus exposure and HLA in healthy donors. Generated by immunoSEQ multiplex PCR, the TCRdb table keeps only in-frame clones and is missing some. Of about 140,000 clones listed, about 82% are singletons. Material for sequencing was PBMCs. The receptors come from a man aged 25-45 years in good health. Both conserved end residues are part of each CDR3. A D gene is named only where the DNA matches it firmly. Where a row states a size, it is once, few, many or the class of an expanded clone; other rows omit it.

d_gene: NA
v_gene: TRBV6-1
j_gene: TRBJ2-3
abundance: NA
len: 14
CDR3nt: TGTGCCAGCAGTTTCAGTAGCAGGGGAGATACGCAGTATTTT
CDR3aa: CASSFSSRGDTQYF

d_gene: TRBD1
v_gene: TRBV10-3
j_gene: TRBJ1-1
abundance: NA
len: 15
CDR3nt: TGTGCCATCAGACCGGGACAGGGTCAGAACACTGAAGCTTTCTTT
CDR3aa: CAIRPGQGQNTEAFF

d_gene: NA
v_gene: TRBV19
j_gene: TRBJ1-2
abundance: once
len: 14
CDR3nt: TGTGCCAGTAGCCCCGTGAGTTCGGGCTATGGCTACACCTTC
CDR3aa: CASSPVSSGYGYTF

d_gene: NA
v_gene: TRBV5-1
j_gene: TRBJ2-5
abundance: NA
len: 15
CDR3nt: TGCGCCAGCAGCTTGGGGGGTGTAACGGGGGAGACCCAGTACTTC
CDR3aa: CASSLGGVTGETQYF

d_gene: TRBD1
v_gene: TRBV10-2
j_gene: TRBJ1-5
abundance: NA
len: 14
CDR3nt: TGCGCCAGCAGAGGGACAGGGAGCAATCAGCCCCAGCATTTT
CDR3aa: CASRGTGSNQPQHF

d_gene: NA
v_gene: TRBV5-1
j_gene: TRBJ2-5
abundance: NA
len: 15
CDR3nt: TGCGCCAGCAGCTTGCTCAGGGTGGTCCAAGAGACCCAGTACTTC
CDR3aa: CASSLLRVVQETQYF

d_gene: TRBD1
v_gene: TRBV18
j_gene: TRBJ2-7
abundance: NA
len: 15
CDR3nt: TGTGCCAGCTCACCCCAGGGGGTCCTGGACTACGAGCAGTACTTC
CDR3aa: CASSPQGVLDYEQYF

d_gene: NA
v_gene: TRBV7-9
j_gene: TRBJ1-2
abundance: NA
len: 15
CDR3nt: TGTGCCAGCAGCCCACAAGCGTACGCTAACTATGGCTACACCTTC
CDR3aa: CASSPQAYANYGYTF

d_gene: NA
v_gene: TRBV7-6
j_gene: TRBJ2-7
abundance: once
len: 14
CDR3nt: TGTGCCAGCAGCTTAGCAGGGGCTACCTACGAGCAGTACTTC
CDR3aa: CASSLAGATYEQYF

d_gene: TRBD1
v_gene: TRBV19
j_gene: TRBJ1-1
abundance: NA
len: 15
CDR3nt: TGTGCCAGTAGAATACAGGGGAGTGCGAACACTGAAGCTTTCTTT
CDR3aa: CASRIQGSANTEAFF

d_gene: TRBD2
v_gene: TRBV28
j_gene: TRBJ2-3
abundance: NA
len: 13
CDR3nt: TGTGCCAGCAATCGAGCGGGAGCCGATACGCAGTATTTT
CDR3aa: CASNRAGADTQYF

d_gene: TRBD2
v_gene: TRBV4-3
j_gene: TRBJ2-7
abundance: few
len: 16
CDR3nt: TGCGCCAGCAGCCAAGAATCTAGCGGGAGGGCCTACGAGCAGTACTTC
CDR3aa: CASSQESSGRAYEQYF

d_gene: TRBD1
v_gene: TRBV18
j_gene: TRBJ1-6
abundance: NA
len: 16
CDR3nt: TGTGCCAGCTCACCACCCGGGACAGGGGATAATTCACCCCTCCACTTT
CDR3aa: CASSPPGTGDNSPLHF

d_gene: TRBD1
v_gene: TRBV7-8
j_gene: TRBJ1-5
abundance: NA
len: 15
CDR3nt: TGTGCCAGCAGCCTATCGGGACAGAGCAATCAGCCCCAGCATTTT
CDR3aa: CASSLSGQSNQPQHF

d_gene: NA
v_gene: TRBV5-1
j_gene: TRBJ2-5
abundance: few
len: 13
CDR3nt: TGCGCCAGCGGTGGGACGGGAGAAGAGACCCAGTACTTC
CDR3aa: CASGGTGEETQYF

d_gene: TRBD2
v_gene: TRBV11-1
j_gene: TRBJ2-7
abundance: NA
len: 14
CDR3nt: TGTGCCAGCAGCCCGCCGGGACTAGGGTACGAGCAGTACTTC
CDR3aa: CASSPPGLGYEQYF

d_gene: TRBD1
v_gene: TRBV18
j_gene: TRBJ2-5
abundance: NA
len: 14
CDR3nt: TGTGCCAGCTCACCAACAGGGGCCCAAGAGACCCAGTACTTC
CDR3aa: CASSPTGAQETQYF

d_gene: TRBD1
v_gene: TRBV19
j_gene: TRBJ2-7
abundance: NA
len: 14
CDR3nt: TGTGCCAGTAGCCCCGGGACAGGGGCTTACGAGCAGTACTTC
CDR3aa: CASSPGTGAYEQYF

d_gene: NA
v_gene: TRBV27
j_gene: TRBJ2-1
abundance: NA
len: 16
CDR3nt: TGTGCCAGCAGCCCAGGCATTGCGAGCTCCTACAATGAGCAGTTCTTC
CDR3aa: CASSPGIASSYNEQFF

d_gene: NA
v_gene: TRBV20-1
j_gene: TRBJ2-5
abundance: NA
len: 11
CDR3nt: TGCAGTGCCGGGGGGCGAGAGACCCAGTACTTC
CDR3aa: CSAGGRETQYF

d_gene: TRBD1
v_gene: TRBV2
j_gene: TRBJ2-7
abundance: NA
len: 14
CDR3nt: TGTGCCAGCAGTGAGCGGGACAGGGACGGCGAGCAGTACTTC
CDR3aa: CASSERDRDGEQYF

d_gene: NA
v_gene: TRBV19
j_gene: TRBJ1-5
abundance: once
len: 13
CDR3nt: TGTGCCAGTAGTATACAGGGGATTCAGCCCCAGCATTTT
CDR3aa: CASSIQGIQPQHF

d_gene: NA
v_gene: TRBV7-3
j_gene: TRBJ2-7
abundance: NA
len: 15
CDR3nt: TGTGCCAGCAGCTTAAGGGGTGGAGGGGACTACGAGCAGTACTTC
CDR3aa: CASSLRGGGDYEQYF

d_gene: NA
v_gene: TRBV7-9
j_gene: TRBJ1-5
abundance: NA
len: 13
CDR3nt: TGTGCCAGCACCAGGGAGGGCAATCAGCCCCAGCATTTT
CDR3aa: CASTREGNQPQHF

d_gene: TRBD2
v_gene: TRBV7-7
j_gene: TRBJ2-1
abundance: NA
len: 17
CDR3nt: TGTGCCAGCAGCTACCGGACTAGCGGGAGGGCCATCAATGAGCAGTTCTTC
CDR3aa: CASSYRTSGRAINEQFF

d_gene: NA
v_gene: TRBV7-9
j_gene: TRBJ1-1
abundance: NA
len: 11
CDR3nt: TGTGCCAGCAGCGTGGCCACTGAAGCTTTCTTT
CDR3aa: CASSVATEAFF

d_gene: TRBD1
v_gene: TRBV27
j_gene: TRBJ2-7
abundance: NA
len: 14
CDR3nt: TGTGCCAGCAGTGCGCCCCAGGGGGCGCATGAGCAGTACTTC
CDR3aa: CASSAPQGAHEQYF

d_gene: NA
v_gene: TRBV7-9
j_gene: TRBJ2-1
abundance: NA
len: 13
CDR3nt: TGTGCCAGCAGCTTGGGACAAGACAATGAGCAGTTCTTC
CDR3aa: CASSLGQDNEQFF

d_gene: TRBD1
v_gene: TRBV14
j_gene: TRBJ1-2
abundance: NA
len: 16
CDR3nt: TGTGCCAGCAGCCAGACCGGGACAGGGAATTGGTATGGCTACACCTTC
CDR3aa: CASSQTGTGNWYGYTF

d_gene: TRBD2
v_gene: TRBV4-3
j_gene: TRBJ2-7
abundance: NA
len: 16
CDR3nt: TGCGCCAGCAGCCAAGCGTCGGGACTAGCGGGATACGAGCAGTACTTC
CDR3aa: CASSQASGLAGYEQYF

d_gene: NA
v_gene: TRBV30
j_gene: TRBJ2-7
abundance: NA
len: 14
CDR3nt: TGTGCCTGGAACCCCACGGGACTCACCTACGAGCAGTACTTC
CDR3aa: CAWNPTGLTYEQYF

d_gene: TRBD2
v_gene: TRBV4-3
j_gene: TRBJ2-1
abundance: NA
len: 17
CDR3nt: TGCGCCAGCAGCCAAGAGGGCTCGGGAGGGGTCTACAATGAGCAGTTCTTC
CDR3aa: CASSQEGSGGVYNEQFF

d_gene: TRBD1
v_gene: TRBV6-6
j_gene: TRBJ2-7
abundance: NA
len: 15
CDR3nt: TGTGCCAGCAGTTACTTGGGACAGGGTGGCTCCGAGCAGTACTTC
CDR3aa: CASSYLGQGGSEQYF

d_gene: TRBD1
v_gene: TRBV5-6
j_gene: TRBJ2-3
abundance: NA
len: 13
CDR3nt: TGTGCCAGCAGCTTCGACAGGGCAGATACGCAGTATTTT
CDR3aa: CASSFDRADTQYF

d_gene: NA
v_gene: TRBV5-1
j_gene: TRBJ2-1
abundance: NA
len: 14
CDR3nt: TGCGCCAGCAGTCAGACTGATTCCCCCAATGAGCAGTTCTTC
CDR3aa: CASSQTDSPNEQFF

d_gene: NA
v_gene: TRBV21-1
j_gene: TRBJ2-5
abundance: NA
len: 14
CDR3nt: TGTGCCAGCAGCATTTGGGACTGTCAAGAGACCCAGTACTTC
CDR3aa: CASSIWDCQETQYF

d_gene: NA
v_gene: TRBV27
j_gene: TRBJ1-5
abundance: few
len: 12
CDR3nt: TGTGCCAGCAGTTTCACGGGTCAGCCCCAGCATTTT
CDR3aa: CASSFTGQPQHF

d_gene: TRBD2
v_gene: TRBV30
j_gene: TRBJ2-5
abundance: NA
len: 13
CDR3nt: TGTGCCTGGAGTGTTAGCGGGAGAGAGACCCAGTACTTC
CDR3aa: CAWSVSGRETQYF

d_gene: NA
v_gene: TRBV27
j_gene: TRBJ2-1
abundance: NA
len: 15
CDR3nt: TGTGCCAGCAGAGCCTCTAGTTTACTGGTCGATGAGCAGTTCTTC
CDR3aa: CASRASSLLVDEQFF

d_gene: NA
v_gene: TRBV27
j_gene: TRBJ2-7
abundance: NA
len: 17
CDR3nt: TGTGCCAGCAGCCTATTAGGGGGACCTCAGAGCTCCTACGAGCAGTACTTC
CDR3aa: CASSLLGGPQSSYEQYF

d_gene: NA
v_gene: TRBV10-3
j_gene: TRBJ2-7
abundance: NA
len: 14
CDR3nt: TGTGCCACTCGCTCTTTTGCGGCCACTTACGAGCAGTACTTC
CDR3aa: CATRSFAATYEQYF

d_gene: NA
v_gene: TRBV6-1
j_gene: TRBJ1-5
abundance: once
len: 13
CDR3nt: TGTGCCAGCAGGATGGGGGGGTATCAGCCCCAGCATTTT
CDR3aa: CASRMGGYQPQHF

d_gene: TRBD2
v_gene: TRBV4-2
j_gene: TRBJ2-2
abundance: NA
len: 17
CDR3nt: TGTGCCAGCAGCCAAGGACTAGCGGGAGAGTACACCGGGGAGCTGTTTTTT
CDR3aa: CASSQGLAGEYTGELFF